The clone carrying this TCR beta chain was detected a few times. Its antigen is not known. The sample is drawn from a study of cytomegalovirus exposure and HLA in healthy donors. Overall study context: The Caucasian-associated ancestry cluster held under 90% of around 380 genotyped donors.

The CDR3 sequence is 13 residues long. CDR1 SGHDT and CDR2 YYEEEE come from the germline V gene. With 5 bases clipped from V and 6 bases from J, the junction kept 6 bases outside the gene matches. Study-wide points: For most TCR beta V segments, an earlier analysis put the productive rate at about 90% or about 30% of the time.

In the PCR, 60 Vbeta and 13 Jbeta primers were used. The method was immunoSEQ multiplex PCR; TCRdb's version includes in-frame clones alone and lacks a portion of them. Of 150,000 to 200,000 clones in the sample, around 80% are singletons; the top ten hold about 2.1%. The sample comprised PBMCs. The V gene is TRBV5-6, the J gene TRBJ2-3; TRBD1 agrees at 7 bases. This receptor was taken from a man younger than 45 in good health and CMV-seronegative. The CDR3 protein is CASRRQGSDTQYF. The CDR3 nucleotides are TGTGCCAGCAGGAGACAGGGTTCGGATACGCAGTATTTT.